This TCR beta chain came from a study of shared clonotypes between healthy human individuals. The CDR3 consists of 14 residues. J lost 9 bases, V lost 0 bases, and 6 bases had no gene match. CDR1 is GTSNPN, CDR2 SVGIG, per germline (reference sequence). Assay used: immunoSEQ multiplex PCR; TCRdb lists only in-frame clones, some missing. The sample has about 1.5 million clones, 95% to 99% seen once. The TCR originated in a man younger than 40 in good health. The sequencing input was naive CD4+ T cells sorted from blood. Subset specified: CD45RA+ positively selected. The J gene is TRBJ2-2, the V gene TRBV30; 8 nucleotides align to TRBD2. The CDR3 DNA is TGTGCCTGGAGTGTACTGGGACTAGTCCGGGAGCTGTTTTTT. Encoded protein: CAWSVLGLVRELFF.